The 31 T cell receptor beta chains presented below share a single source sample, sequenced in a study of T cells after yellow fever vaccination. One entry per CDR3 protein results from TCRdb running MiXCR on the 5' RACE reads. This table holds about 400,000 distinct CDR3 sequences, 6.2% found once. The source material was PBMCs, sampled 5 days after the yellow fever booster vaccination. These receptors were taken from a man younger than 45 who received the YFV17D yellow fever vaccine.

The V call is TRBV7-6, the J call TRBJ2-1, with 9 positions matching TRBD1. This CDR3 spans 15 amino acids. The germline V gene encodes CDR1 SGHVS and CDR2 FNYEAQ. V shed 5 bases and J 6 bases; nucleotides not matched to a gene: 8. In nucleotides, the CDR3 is TGTGCCAGCAGCCGTGACAGGGGGAAGAGCAATGAGCAGTTCTTC. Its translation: CASSRDRGKSNEQFF.

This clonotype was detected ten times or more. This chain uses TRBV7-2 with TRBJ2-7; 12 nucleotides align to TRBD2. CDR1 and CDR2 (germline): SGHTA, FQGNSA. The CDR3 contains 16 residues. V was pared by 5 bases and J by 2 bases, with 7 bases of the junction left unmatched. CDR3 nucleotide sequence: TGTGCCAGCAGCAGAGGGACTAGCGGGCTAACCTACGAGCAGTACTTC. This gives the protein CASSRGTSGLTYEQYF.

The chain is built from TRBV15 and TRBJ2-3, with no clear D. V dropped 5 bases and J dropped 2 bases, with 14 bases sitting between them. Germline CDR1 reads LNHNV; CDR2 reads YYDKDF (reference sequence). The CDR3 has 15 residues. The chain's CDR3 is CATSGRALVTDTQYF. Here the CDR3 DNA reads TGTGCCACCAGCGGCCGGGCCTTAGTCACAGATACGCAGTATTTT.

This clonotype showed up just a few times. The CDR3 sequence: CASSYRASGRETQYF. CDR3 DNA: TGTGCCAGCAGTTACAGGGCTAGCGGGAGAGAGACCCAGTACTTC. V gene TRBV6-5 combines with J gene TRBJ2-5, with 10 bases aligning to TRBD2. V shed 2 bases and J 4 bases; nucleotides not matched to a gene: 4. Germline-derived CDR1 and CDR2 are MNHEY and SVGAGI. CDR3 length equals 15 residues.

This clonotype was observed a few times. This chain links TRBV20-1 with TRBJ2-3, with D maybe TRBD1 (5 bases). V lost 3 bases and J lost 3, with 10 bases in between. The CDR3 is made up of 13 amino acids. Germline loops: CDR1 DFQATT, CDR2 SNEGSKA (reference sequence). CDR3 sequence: CSASKGSTDTQYF. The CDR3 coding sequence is TGCAGTGCTAGTAAGGGGTCTACAGATACGCAGTATTTT.

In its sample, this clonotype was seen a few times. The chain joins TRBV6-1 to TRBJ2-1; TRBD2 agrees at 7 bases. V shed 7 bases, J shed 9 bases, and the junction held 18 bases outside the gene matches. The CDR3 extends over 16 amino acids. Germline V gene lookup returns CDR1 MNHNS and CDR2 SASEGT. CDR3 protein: CASNHRTRKAPGEQFF. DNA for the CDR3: TGTGCCAGCAACCATCGGACTAGAAAGGCCCCGGGTGAGCAGTTCTTC.

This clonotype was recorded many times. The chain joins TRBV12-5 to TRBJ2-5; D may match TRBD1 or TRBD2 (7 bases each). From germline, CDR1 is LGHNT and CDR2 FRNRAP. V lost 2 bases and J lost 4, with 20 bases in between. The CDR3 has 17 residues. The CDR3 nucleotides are TGTGCTAGTGGTTTGTCAAAAACTCAGGGGGAGGGAGAGACCCAGTACTTC. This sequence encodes CASGLSKTQGEGETQYF.

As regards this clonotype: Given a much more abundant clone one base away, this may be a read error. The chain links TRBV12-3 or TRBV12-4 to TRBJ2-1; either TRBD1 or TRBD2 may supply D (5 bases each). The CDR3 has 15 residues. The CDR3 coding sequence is TGTGCCAGCACTTTAGGGGTTACAGGCGGAGGTGAGCGGTTCTTC. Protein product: CASTLGVTGGGERFF.

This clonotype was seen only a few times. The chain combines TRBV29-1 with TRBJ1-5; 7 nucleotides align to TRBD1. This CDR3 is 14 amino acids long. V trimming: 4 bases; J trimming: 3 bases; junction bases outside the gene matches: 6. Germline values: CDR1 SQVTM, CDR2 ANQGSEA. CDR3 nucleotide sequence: TGCAGCGTTGCAGGGACAGACCCCAATCAGCCCCAGCATTTT. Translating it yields CSVAGTDPNQPQHF.

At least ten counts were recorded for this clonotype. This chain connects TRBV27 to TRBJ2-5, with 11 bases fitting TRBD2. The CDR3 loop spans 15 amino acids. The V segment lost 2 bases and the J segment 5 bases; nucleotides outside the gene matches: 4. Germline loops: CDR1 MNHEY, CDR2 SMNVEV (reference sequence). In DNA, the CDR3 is TGTGCCAGCAGTTTAACTAGCGGGAGTGGCGAGACCCAGTACTTC. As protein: CASSLTSGSGETQYF.

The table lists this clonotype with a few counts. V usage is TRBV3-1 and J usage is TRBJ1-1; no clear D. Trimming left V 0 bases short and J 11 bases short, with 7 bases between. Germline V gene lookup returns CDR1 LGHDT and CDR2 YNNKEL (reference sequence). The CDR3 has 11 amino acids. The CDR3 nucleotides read TGTGCCAGCAGCCAAGAGAGGCAGGCTTTCTTT. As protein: CASSQERQAFF.

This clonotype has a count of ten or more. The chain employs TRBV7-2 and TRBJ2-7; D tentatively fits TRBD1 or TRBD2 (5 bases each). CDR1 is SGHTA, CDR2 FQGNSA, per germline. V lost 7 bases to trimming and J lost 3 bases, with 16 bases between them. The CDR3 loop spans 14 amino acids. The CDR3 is CASNPSGTLYEQYF. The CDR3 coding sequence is TGTGCCAGCAACCCCTCGGGGACCCTCTACGAGCAGTACTTC.

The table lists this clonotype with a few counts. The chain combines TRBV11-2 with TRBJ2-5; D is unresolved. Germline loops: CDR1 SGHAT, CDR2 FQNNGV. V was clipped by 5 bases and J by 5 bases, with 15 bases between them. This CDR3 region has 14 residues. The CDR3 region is CASSPNSRAETQYF. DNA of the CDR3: TGTGCCAGCAGCCCCAATTCTCGGGCGGAGACCCAGTACTTC.

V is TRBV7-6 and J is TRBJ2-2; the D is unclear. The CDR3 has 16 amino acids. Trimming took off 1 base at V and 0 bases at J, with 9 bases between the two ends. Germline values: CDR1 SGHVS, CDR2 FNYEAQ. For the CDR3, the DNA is TGTGCCAGCAGCTTAGTGGAGAGACCGAACACCGGGGAGCTGTTTTTT. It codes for CASSLVERPNTGELFF.

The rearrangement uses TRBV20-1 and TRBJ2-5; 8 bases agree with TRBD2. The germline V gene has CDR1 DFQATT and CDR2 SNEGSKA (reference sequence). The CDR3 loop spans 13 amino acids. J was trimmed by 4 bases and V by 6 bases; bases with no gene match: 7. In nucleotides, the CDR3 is TGCAGTGCCCCAAAGGGACTAGTAGAGACCCAGTACTTC. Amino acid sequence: CSAPKGLVETQYF.

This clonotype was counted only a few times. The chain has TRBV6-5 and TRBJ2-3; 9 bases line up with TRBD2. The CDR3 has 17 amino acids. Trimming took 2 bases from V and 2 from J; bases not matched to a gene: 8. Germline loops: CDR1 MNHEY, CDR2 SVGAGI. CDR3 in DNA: TGTGCCAGCAGTTACGGGGGTAGCGGGAGACTCACAGATACGCAGTATTTT. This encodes CASSYGGSGRLTDTQYF.

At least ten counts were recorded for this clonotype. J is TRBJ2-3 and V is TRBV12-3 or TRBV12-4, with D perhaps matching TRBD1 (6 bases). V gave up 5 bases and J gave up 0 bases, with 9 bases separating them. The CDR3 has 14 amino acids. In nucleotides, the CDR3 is TGTGCCAGCAGTCAAACAGGGAGCACAGATACGCAGTATTTT. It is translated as CASSQTGSTDTQYF.

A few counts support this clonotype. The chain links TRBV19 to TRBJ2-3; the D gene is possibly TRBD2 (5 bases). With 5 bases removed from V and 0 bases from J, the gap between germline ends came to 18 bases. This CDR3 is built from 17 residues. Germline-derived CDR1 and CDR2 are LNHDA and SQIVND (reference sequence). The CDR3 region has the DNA TGTGCCAGTAGTTCCAAACCAGCGGTGACTAGCACAGATACGCAGTATTTT. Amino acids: CASSSKPAVTSTDTQYF.

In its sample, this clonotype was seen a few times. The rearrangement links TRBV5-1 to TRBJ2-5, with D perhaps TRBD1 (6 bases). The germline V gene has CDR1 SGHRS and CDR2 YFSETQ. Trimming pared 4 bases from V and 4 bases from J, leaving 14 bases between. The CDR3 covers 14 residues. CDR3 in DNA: TGCGCCAGCAGCGTACAGGGCCCTGGAGAGACCCAGTACTTC. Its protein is CASSVQGPGETQYF.

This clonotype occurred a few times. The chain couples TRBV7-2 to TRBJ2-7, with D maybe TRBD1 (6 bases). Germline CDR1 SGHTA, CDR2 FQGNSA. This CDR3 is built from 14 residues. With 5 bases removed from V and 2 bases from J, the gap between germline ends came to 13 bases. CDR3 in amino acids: CASSVSGTTYEQYF. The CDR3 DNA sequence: TGTGCCAGCAGCGTATCCGGGACAACCTACGAGCAGTACTTC.

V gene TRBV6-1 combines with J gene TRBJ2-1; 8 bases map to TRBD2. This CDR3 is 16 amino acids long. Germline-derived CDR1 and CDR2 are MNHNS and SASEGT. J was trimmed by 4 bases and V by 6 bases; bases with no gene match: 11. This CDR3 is CASSFPSGGGYNEQFF. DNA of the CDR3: TGTGCCAGCAGCTTCCCTTCGGGAGGGGGGTACAATGAGCAGTTCTTC.

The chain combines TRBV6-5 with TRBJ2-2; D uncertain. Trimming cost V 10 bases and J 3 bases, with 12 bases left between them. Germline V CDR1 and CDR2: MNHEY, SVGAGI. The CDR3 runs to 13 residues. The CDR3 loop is CAIGLGYTGELFF. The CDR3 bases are TGTGCCATCGGTTTGGGGTACACCGGGGAGCTGTTTTTT.

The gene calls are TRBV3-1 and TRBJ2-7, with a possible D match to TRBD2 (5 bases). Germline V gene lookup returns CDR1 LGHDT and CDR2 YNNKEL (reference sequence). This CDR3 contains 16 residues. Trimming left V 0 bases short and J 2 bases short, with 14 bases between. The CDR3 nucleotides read TGTGCCAGCAGCCAAGATCCGCTAGCTTCAGCCTACGAGCAGTACTTC. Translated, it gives CASSQDPLASAYEQYF.

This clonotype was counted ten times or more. The CDR3 sequence is CASSYRGYNEQFF. In nucleotides, the CDR3 is TGTGCCAGCAGTTACAGGGGGTACAATGAGCAGTTCTTC. The chain carries TRBV6-5 and TRBJ2-1, with D perhaps TRBD1 (6 bases). The CDR3 runs 13 residues. With 2 bases removed from V and 4 bases from J, the gap between germline ends came to 6 bases. Looked up from germline, CDR1 is MNHEY and CDR2 is SVGAGI.

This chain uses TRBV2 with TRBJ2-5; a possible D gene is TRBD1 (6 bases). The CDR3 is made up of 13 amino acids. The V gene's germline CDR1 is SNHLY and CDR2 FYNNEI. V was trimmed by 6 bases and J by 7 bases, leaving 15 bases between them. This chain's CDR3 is CASRTDSSGTQYF. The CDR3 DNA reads TGTGCCAGCAGAACGGACAGCTCGGGGACCCAGTACTTC.

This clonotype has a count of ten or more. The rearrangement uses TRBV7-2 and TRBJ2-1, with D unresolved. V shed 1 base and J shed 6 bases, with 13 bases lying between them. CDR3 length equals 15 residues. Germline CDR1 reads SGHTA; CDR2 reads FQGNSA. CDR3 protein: CASSLVYGSSNEQFF. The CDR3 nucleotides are TGTGCCAGCAGCTTAGTGTATGGTTCGTCCAATGAGCAGTTCTTC.

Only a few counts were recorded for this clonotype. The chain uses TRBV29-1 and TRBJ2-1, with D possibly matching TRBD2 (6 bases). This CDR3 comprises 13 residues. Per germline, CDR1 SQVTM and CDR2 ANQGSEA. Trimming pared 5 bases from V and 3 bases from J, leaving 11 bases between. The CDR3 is CSVQEGLYNEQFF. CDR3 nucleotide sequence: TGCAGCGTTCAGGAGGGGCTCTACAATGAGCAGTTCTTC.

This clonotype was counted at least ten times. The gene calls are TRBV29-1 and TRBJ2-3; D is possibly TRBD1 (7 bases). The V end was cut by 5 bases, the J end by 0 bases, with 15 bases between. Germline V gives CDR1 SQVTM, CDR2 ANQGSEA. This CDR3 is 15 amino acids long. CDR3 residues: CSVSPGGTSTDTQYF. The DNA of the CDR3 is TGCAGCGTTTCACCAGGGGGGACTAGCACAGATACGCAGTATTTT.

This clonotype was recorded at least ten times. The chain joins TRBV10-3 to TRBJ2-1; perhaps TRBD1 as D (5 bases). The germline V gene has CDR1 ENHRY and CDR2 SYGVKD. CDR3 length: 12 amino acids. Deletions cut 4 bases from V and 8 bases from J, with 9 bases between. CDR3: CAISVQGHEQFF. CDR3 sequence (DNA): TGTGCCATCAGTGTTCAGGGCCATGAGCAGTTCTTC.

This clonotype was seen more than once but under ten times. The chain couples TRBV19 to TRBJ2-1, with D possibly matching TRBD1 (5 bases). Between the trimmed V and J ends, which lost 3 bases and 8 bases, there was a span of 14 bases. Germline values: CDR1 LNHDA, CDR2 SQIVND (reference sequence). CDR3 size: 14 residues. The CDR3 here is CASSMRPGFYEQFF. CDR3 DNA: TGTGCCAGTAGTATGCGACCAGGGTTTTATGAGCAGTTCTTC.

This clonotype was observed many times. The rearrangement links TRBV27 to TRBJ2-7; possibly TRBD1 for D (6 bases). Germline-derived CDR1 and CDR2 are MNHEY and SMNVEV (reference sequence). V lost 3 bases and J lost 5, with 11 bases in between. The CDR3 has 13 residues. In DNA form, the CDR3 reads TGTGCCAGCAGTTTCAGGGGTTTAGACGAGCAGTACTTC. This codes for CASSFRGLDEQYF.